This TCR beta chain was found in a study of cytomegalovirus exposure and HLA in healthy donors. Study conclusions and caveats: A later analysis associated 16,000 or so TCR beta sequences with HLA alleles at a 0.05 false discovery rate. In all likelihood, a cluster of highly shared sequence variants was a sequencing artifact.

Donors showed nominal health when sampled, although they likely had unrecorded immune exposures. The germline V gene encodes CDR1 SNHLY and CDR2 FYNNEI. This CDR3 has 13 residues. V was cut by 2 bases and J by 3 bases, with 7 bases left in between. The PCR made use of 60 Vbeta and 13 Jbeta primers. The data were produced by immunoSEQ multiplex PCR, yet TCRdb's version contains in-frame clones alone and is incomplete. This sample's table reports 63,000 or so clones. A remark on this clone: Its antigen is still unknown.

The clonotype was recovered from a boy aged 10-17 years in good health and CMV-seronegative. The chain is built from TRBV2 and TRBJ1-1; unclear D gene. Sequenced material: PBMCs. The chain's CDR3 is CASSENGYTEAFF. In DNA form, the CDR3 reads TGTGCCAGCAGTGAAAACGGGTACACTGAAGCTTTCTTT.